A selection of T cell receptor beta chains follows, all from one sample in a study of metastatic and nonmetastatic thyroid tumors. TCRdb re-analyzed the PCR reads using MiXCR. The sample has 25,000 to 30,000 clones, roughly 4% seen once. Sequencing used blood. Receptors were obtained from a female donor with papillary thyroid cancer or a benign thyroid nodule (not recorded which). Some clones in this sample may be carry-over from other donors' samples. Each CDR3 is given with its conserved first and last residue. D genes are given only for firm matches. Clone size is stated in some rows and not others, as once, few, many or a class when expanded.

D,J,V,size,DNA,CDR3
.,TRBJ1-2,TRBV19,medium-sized,TGTGCCAGTAGTATAAGAACCGGGACACCTGACTATGGCTACACCTTC,CASSIRTGTPDYGYTF
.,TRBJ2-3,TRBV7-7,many,TGTGCCAGCAGCCGAGACCTCCGAGGGGCGCAGTATTTT,CASSRDLRGAQYF
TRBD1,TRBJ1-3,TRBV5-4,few,TGTGCCAGCAGCTTGATAGGGGGCGGAAACACCATATATTTT,CASSLIGGGNTIYF
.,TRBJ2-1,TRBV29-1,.,TGCAGCGTTGAGGGGACCACGTACAATGAGCAGTTCTTC,CSVEGTTYNEQFF
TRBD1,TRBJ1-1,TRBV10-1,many,TGCGCCAGCAGTGCACAAAGGCAGCTTACCGGGACAGTGAACACTGAAGCTTTCTTT,CASSAQRQLTGTVNTEAFF
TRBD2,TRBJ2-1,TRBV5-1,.,TGCGCCAGCAGCTGGGGGGTAGCGGGATCGTCCTACAATGAGCAGTTCTTC,CASSWGVAGSSYNEQFF
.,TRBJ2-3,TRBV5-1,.,TGCGCCAGTAGCTTGGCCTTGTTGGAGGGCACAGATACGCAGTATTTT,CASSLALLEGTDTQYF
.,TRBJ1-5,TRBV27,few,TGTGCCAGCACTTTCGCGGGGGTGGGTCCGCCGCAGCATTTT,CASTFAGVGPPQHF
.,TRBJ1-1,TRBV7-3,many,TGTGCCAGCAGCTTAAGCCTGGGCAGCGAAGCTTTCTTT,CASSLSLGSEAFF
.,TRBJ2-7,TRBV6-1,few,TGTGCCAGCAGTGAAGGCCGAGTGAACTTC,CASSEGRVNF
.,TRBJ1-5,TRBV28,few,TGTGCCAGCAGGAGCAGCCTGGGGGATCAGCCCCAGCATTTT,CASRSSLGDQPQHF
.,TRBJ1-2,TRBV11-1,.,TGTGCCAGCAGCTTACAGGGATGGGATGGCTACACCTTC,CASSLQGWDGYTF
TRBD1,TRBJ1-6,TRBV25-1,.,TGTGCCAGCAGTGCCCGGGACAGAGTTTCACCCCTCCACTTT,CASSARDRVSPLHF
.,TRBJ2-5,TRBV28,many,TGTGCCAGCAGTTTAAGCAGGGCCCAAGAGACCCAGTACTTC,CASSLSRAQETQYF
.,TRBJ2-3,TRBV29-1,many,TGCAGCCGAAATGGGACAGATACGCAGTATTTT,CSRNGTDTQYF
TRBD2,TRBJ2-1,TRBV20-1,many,TGCAGTGCAGGACTAGCGGGAGTGTACAATGAGCAGTTCTTC,CSAGLAGVYNEQFF
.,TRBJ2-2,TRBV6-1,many,TGTGCCAGCAGTGCCCTTTCGAGCACCGGGGAGCTGTTTTTT,CASSALSSTGELFF
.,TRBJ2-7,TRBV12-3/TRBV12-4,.,TGTGCCAGCAGACATAGCGCGAGTCCCTACGAGCAGTACTTC,CASRHSASPYEQYF
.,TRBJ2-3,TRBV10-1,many,TGCGCCAGCAGTCAGGGACCAGATACGCAGTATTTT,CASSQGPDTQYF
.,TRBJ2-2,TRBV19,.,TGTGCCAGTAGTACGCAAACGACCGGGGAGCTGTTTTTT,CASSTQTTGELFF
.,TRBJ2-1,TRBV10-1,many,TGCGCTAGCAGTGAGTCACGGACTACTGAGCAGTTCTTC,CASSESRTTEQFF
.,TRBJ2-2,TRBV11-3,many,TGTGCCAGTCAGTGGGCGGGCAACACCGGGGAGCTGTTTTTT,CASQWAGNTGELFF
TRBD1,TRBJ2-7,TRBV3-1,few,TGTGCCAGCAGCCAGCGGACAGGGGGCCACGAGCAGTACTTC,CASSQRTGGHEQYF
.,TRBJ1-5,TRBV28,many,TGTGCCAGCAGTTCGCCCTGGGGGGGGACTAATAGCAATCAGCCCCAGCATTTT,CASSSPWGGTNSNQPQHF
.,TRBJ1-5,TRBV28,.,TGTGCCAGCAGTCTCGGTCAGCCCCAACATTTT,CASSLGQPQHF
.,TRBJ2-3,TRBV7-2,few,TGTGCCAGCAGCTTAGACCAGGGTAGCGATACGCAGTATTTT,CASSLDQGSDTQYF
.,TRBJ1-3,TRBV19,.,TGTACCAGTAGTCAGGGCAGCGGGAACACCATATATTTT,CTSSQGSGNTIYF
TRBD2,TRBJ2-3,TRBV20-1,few,TGCAGTGCTAGAGATGTCCTGGGGGGGTTCACAGATACGCAGTATTTT,CSARDVLGGFTDTQYF
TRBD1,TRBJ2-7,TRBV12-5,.,TGTGCTAGTGGTTTGGTACTCAGTTCGACAGGGGGCTACTACGAGCAGTACTTC,CASGLVLSSTGGYYEQYF
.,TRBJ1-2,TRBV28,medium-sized,TGTGCCAGCAGTTCAGGGAGGCATGGCTACACCTTC,CASSSGRHGYTF
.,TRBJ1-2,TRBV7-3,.,TGTGCCAGCAGCCCCATGGGGGGAGATGGCTACACCTTC,CASSPMGGDGYTF
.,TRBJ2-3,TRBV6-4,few,TGTGCCGCGCCGTCGGGAAGGGGCCTTTTGACAGATACGCAGTATTTT,CAAPSGRGLLTDTQYF
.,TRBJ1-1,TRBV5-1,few,TGCGCCAGCAGCTTGGGATATAGGGGCTACACTGAAGCTTTCTTT,CASSLGYRGYTEAFF
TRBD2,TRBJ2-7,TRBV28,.,TGTGCCAGCAGTCACCAGCGGGGTACCTACGAGCAGTACTTC,CASSHQRGTYEQYF
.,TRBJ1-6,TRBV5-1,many,TGCGCCAGCAGCTTCCGGCCGAGCGGGGGGCAGCATTCACCCCTCCACTTT,CASSFRPSGGQHSPLHF
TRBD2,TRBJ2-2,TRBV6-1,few,TGTGCCAGCAGTCCAGCGGGAGGGAACACCGGGGAGCTGTTTTTT,CASSPAGGNTGELFF
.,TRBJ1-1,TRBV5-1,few,TGCGCCAGCAGCTTGGATGGCAGGAACACTGAAGCTTTCTTT,CASSLDGRNTEAFF